This entry is about one T cell receptor beta chain. Its specificity is not known. The V segment lost 4 bases and the J segment 5 bases; nucleotides outside the gene matches: 12. Germline V gene lookup returns CDR1 SGHRS and CDR2 YFSETQ. CDR3 length: 16 residues. Stated treatment: around 19 received Ad26.COV2.S at low or high dose, single or two shots; about 5 received placebo; per-sample allocation not given. On day 63 after the first injection, vaccine and placebo recipients gave samples. The repertoire was sequenced with immunoSEQ multiplex PCR; TCRdb's copy has only in-frame clones and lacks some. The sample lists about 240,000 clones; 88% were seen once. The data stem from a study of Ad26.COV2.S vaccination and SARS-CoV-2 variants. In the study overall: The authors gave Ad26.COV2.S intramuscularly, either once or twice 56 days apart. Overall study results and limits: People given the vaccine had a wider spike-specific TCR breadth than placebo recipients did.

Sequenced material: peripheral blood, taken in a trial of Ad26.COV2.S vaccine versus placebo. V usage is TRBV5-1 and J usage is TRBJ1-2; 9 positions agree with TRBD1. The TCR sequence derives from a person between 18 and 65 years old who received the Ad26.COV2.S COVID-19 vaccine or a placebo. DNA of the CDR3: TGCGCCAGCAGCCCCCTCGACAGGGGGAATGATTATGGCTACACCTTC. Translation: CASSPLDRGNDYGYTF.